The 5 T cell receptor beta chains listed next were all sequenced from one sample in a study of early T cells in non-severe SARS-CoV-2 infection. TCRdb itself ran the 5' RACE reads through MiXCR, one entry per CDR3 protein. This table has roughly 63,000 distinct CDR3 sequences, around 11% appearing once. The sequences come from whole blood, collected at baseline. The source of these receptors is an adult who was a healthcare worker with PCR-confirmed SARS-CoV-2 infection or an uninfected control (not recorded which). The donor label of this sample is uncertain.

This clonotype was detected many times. The CDR3 nucleotides are TGTGCCAGCAGCCGCAACCGGGACAGAGGACTAAGTGGCTACACCTTC. As protein: CASSRNRDRGLSGYTF. The chain employs TRBV7-8 and TRBJ1-2; 7 bases align to TRBD1. This CDR3 has 16 residues. Germline CDR1 and CDR2: SGHVS and FQNEAQ. V lost 5 bases to trimming and J lost 7 bases; unmatched junction nucleotides: 16.

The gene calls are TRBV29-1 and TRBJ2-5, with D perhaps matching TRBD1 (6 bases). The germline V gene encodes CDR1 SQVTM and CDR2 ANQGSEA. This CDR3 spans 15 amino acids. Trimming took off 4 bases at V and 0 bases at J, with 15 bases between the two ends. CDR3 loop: CSVVQGREYQETQYF. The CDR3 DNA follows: TGCAGCGTTGTACAGGGTAGGGAGTACCAAGAGACCCAGTACTTC.

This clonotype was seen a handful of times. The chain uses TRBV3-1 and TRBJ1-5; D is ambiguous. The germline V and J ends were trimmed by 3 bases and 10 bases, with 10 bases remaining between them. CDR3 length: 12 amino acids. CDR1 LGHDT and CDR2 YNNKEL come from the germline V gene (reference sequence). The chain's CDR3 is CASSQWMGPQHF. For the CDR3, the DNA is TGTGCCAGCAGCCAGTGGATGGGACCCCAGCATTTT.

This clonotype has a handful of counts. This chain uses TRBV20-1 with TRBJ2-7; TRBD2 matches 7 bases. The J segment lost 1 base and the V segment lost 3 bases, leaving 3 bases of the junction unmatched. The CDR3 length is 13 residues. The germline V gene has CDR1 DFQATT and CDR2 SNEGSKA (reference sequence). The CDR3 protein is CSASSGGSYEQYV. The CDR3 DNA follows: TGCAGTGCTAGCTCGGGGGGATCCTACGAGCAGTACGTC.

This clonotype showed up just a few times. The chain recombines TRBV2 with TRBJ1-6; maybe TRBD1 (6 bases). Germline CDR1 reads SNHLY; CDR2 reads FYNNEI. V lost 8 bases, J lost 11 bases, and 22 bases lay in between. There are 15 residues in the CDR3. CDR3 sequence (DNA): TGTGCCAGCTGCATTCCGGGACACACTCCAACACCCCTCCACTTT. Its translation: CASCIPGHTPTPLHF. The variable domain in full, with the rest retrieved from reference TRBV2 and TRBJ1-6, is EPEVTQTPSHQVTQMGQEVILRCVPISNHLYFYWYRQILGQKVEFLVSFYNNEISEKSEIFDDQFSVERPDGSNFTLKIRSTKLEDSAMYFCASCIPGHTPTPLHFGNGTRLTVT.